The 11 T cell receptor beta chains given below trace back to one sample, sequenced in a study of regulatory T cells in long-lasting Graves disease. Library construction for TCR beta used iRepertoire HTBI primers and Arm-PCR of CDR3 regions. One entry per CDR3 protein, called by TCRdb with MiXCR from the multiplex PCR reads. The sample holds about 300,000 distinct CDR3 sequences, more than 20% seen once. Regarding time point: persistent/refractory GD, antithyroid drugs over 5 years with positive TRAb. RNA extracted from PBMCs served as the sequencing template. The material was peripheral blood mononuclear cells (PBMCs), obtained when the disease was refractory, from a patient treated with antithyroid drugs. The source is a female donor with Graves disease.

This clonotype was picked up a small number of times. The rearrangement joins TRBV20-1 to TRBJ1-1; D is unclear. This CDR3 is 13 amino acids long. Germline V gene sequence: CDR1 DFQATT, CDR2 SNEGSKA (reference sequence). V lost 3 bases to trimming and J lost 1 base, with 9 bases between them. CDR3 sequence reads: CSASQRGNTEAFF. The CDR3 nucleotides are TGCAGTGCTAGTCAGCGGGGGAACACTGAAGCTTTCTTT.

This clonotype has at least ten counts. V and J are TRBV12-3 or TRBV12-4 and TRBJ2-7, with 8 bases lining up with TRBD2. The CDR3 sequence is 17 residues long. V lost 2 bases, J lost 3 bases, and 12 bases stayed unmatched. CDR3 residues: CASSLPSAGEGYYEQYF. The CDR3 bases are TGTGCCAGCAGTTTACCGTCAGCGGGGGAAGGGTACTACGAGCAGTACTTC.

In this sample, this clonotype turned up a few times. V and J are TRBV4-3 and TRBJ1-2; perhaps TRBD1 as D (6 bases). The CDR3 spans 16 residues. Germline loops: CDR1 LGHNA, CDR2 YSLEER. Trimming left V 3 bases short and J 4 bases short, with 18 bases between. DNA for the CDR3: TGCGCCAGCAGCCACACCGGACCACAGGGAACCTATGGCTACACCTTC. This translates into CASSHTGPQGTYGYTF.

The chain links TRBV5-1 to TRBJ2-5; D is undetermined. The CDR3 sequence is 14 residues long. Germline CDR1 is SGHRS and CDR2 is YFSETQ. V lost 4 bases and J lost 2, with 12 bases in between. CDR3 coding DNA: TGCGCCAGCAGCCAAGAAGTCCCACAAGAGACCCAGTACTTC. This translates into CASSQEVPQETQYF.

This clonotype was observed many times. This CDR3 reads CASSPPGQSPYEQYF. The CDR3, as DNA: TGTGCCAGCAGTCCCCCCGGACAGAGTCCCTACGAGCAGTACTTC. The rearrangement links TRBV27 to TRBJ2-7; D is possibly TRBD1 (6 bases). The CDR3 is made up of 15 amino acids. Trimming took 5 bases from V and 2 from J, leaving 16 bases between them. Germline assignment: CDR1 MNHEY and CDR2 SMNVEV (reference sequence).

This clonotype was recorded a few times. This chain uses TRBV27 with TRBJ1-5; D call uncertain. The CDR3 is made up of 13 amino acids. V was trimmed by 8 bases and J by 8 bases, leaving 16 bases between them. The germline V gene encodes CDR1 MNHEY and CDR2 SMNVEV (reference sequence). The CDR3 sequence: CASGRRVREPQHF. DNA for the CDR3: TGTGCCAGCGGTCGGAGGGTGAGGGAGCCCCAGCATTTT.

This clonotype occurred a few times. This sequence joins TRBV30 and TRBJ2-7, with D uncertain. The CDR3 is 14 residues long. V shed 0 bases and J shed 0 bases, with 9 bases lying between them. Germline V CDR1 and CDR2: GTSNPN, SVGIG (reference sequence). The CDR3 spells CAWSVGRSSYEQYF. The CDR3 DNA reads TGTGCCTGGAGTGTGGGTCGAAGCTCCTACGAGCAGTACTTC.

The table lists this clonotype with a few counts. The J gene is TRBJ1-5, the V gene TRBV2; D is possibly TRBD1 (6 bases). Trimming took 4 bases from V and 2 from J, leaving 18 bases between them. This CDR3 has 17 residues. Germline CDR1 SNHLY, CDR2 FYNNEI. CDR3 nucleotide sequence: TGTGCCAGCAGTGCCCCGGGGGCGGGAAGGGGCAATCAGCCCCAGCATTTT. Amino acid sequence: CASSAPGAGRGNQPQHF. Supplemented by reference TRBV2 and TRBJ1-5, the full variable domain reads EPEVTQTPSHQVTQMGQEVILRCVPISNHLYFYWYRQILGQKVEFLVSFYNNEISEKSEIFDDQFSVERPDGSNFTLKIRSTKLEDSAMYFCASSAPGAGRGNQPQHFGDGTRLSIL.

On this clonotype: One base away lies a much larger clone, so this may be a sequencing read error. V gene TRBV6-5 combines with J gene TRBJ2-7, with a tentative D call TRBD2 (5 bases). Germline CDR1 is MNHEY and CDR2 is SVGAGI. V lost 7 bases and J lost 3, with 28 bases in between. The CDR3 loop spans 18 amino acids. This chain's CDR3 is CASTYTGGGADTGYEQYF. The CDR3 DNA reads as TGTGCCAGCACTTATACGGGCGGCGGAGCGGATACGGGCTACGAGCAGTACTTC.

This chain links TRBV12-3 or TRBV12-4 with TRBJ2-1; the D gene is possibly TRBD2 (6 bases). V lost 8 bases, J lost 4 bases, and 12 bases lay in between. The CDR3 sequence is 13 residues long. CDR3 bases: TGTGCCAGCTGGGGAGGTGGGTACAATGAGCAGTTCTTC. Translated, it gives CASWGGGYNEQFF.

The chain is built from TRBV7-9 and TRBJ2-7, with TRBD1 as a possible D gene (5 bases). CDR1 SEHNR and CDR2 FQNEAQ come from the germline V gene (reference sequence). Trimming stripped 1 base from V and 7 bases from J, with 17 bases between. The CDR3 covers 15 residues. CDR3 amino acids: CASSLEAQGFEEQYF. CDR3 nucleotides: TGTGCCAGCAGCTTAGAGGCGCAGGGATTTGAGGAGCAGTACTTC.